This T cell receptor (beta chain) is from a study of T cell repertoires in cytomegalovirus infection. About the research overall: Indications of both CMV infection and matching HLA type were provided by public TCR beta signatures.

General observations from the study: The response measured ex vivo was dominated by TCR beta clonotypes (HLA-C-restricted and CMV-specific). Carriage of CMV together with the relevant HLA was identifiable through cumulative public TCR beta family frequency.

The table lists this clonotype with many counts. As yet, its antigen is unknown. V lost 4 bases to trimming and J lost 1 base, with 7 bases between them. The CDR3 runs 14 residues. The germline V gene encodes CDR1 SGHTA and CDR2 FQGNSA. TCRdb recomputed calls from the reads with MiXCR, one row per CDR3 protein. This sample has some 180,000 distinct CDR3 sequences, with roughly 9.8% found just once. This TCR came from a human donor in good health (CMV status not recorded). Some clones in this sample may be carry-over from other donors' samples. Sequencing input: PBMCs. The chain recombines TRBV7-2 with TRBJ2-2; unclear D gene. The CDR3 protein is CASSYRRNTGELFF. Written as DNA, the CDR3 is TGTGCCAGCAGCTACCGACGGAACACCGGGGAGCTGTTTTTT. The full variable domain, its missing parts supplied by reference TRBV7-2 and TRBJ2-2, is GAGVSQSPSNKVTEKGKDVELRCDPISGHTALYWYRQSLGQGLEFLIYFQGNSAPDKSGLPSDRFSAERTGGSVSTLTIQRTQQEDSAVYLCASSYRRNTGELFFGEGSRLTVL.